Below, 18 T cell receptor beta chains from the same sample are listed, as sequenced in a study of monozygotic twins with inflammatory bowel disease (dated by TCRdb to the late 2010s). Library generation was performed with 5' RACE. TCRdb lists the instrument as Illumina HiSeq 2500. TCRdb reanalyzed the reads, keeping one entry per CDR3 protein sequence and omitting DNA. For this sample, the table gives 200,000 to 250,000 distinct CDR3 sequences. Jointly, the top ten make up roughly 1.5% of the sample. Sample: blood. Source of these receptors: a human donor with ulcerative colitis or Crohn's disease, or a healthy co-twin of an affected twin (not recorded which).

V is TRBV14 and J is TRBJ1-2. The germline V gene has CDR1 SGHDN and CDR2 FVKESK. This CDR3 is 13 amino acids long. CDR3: CASSQDWTYGYTF.

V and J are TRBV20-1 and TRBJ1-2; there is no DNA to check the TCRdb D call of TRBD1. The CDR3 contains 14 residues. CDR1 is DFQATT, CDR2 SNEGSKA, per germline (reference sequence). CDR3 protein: CSAASGQTNYGYTF.

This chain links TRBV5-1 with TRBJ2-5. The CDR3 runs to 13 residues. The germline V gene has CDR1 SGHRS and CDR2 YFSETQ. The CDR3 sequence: CASSLVDQETQYF.

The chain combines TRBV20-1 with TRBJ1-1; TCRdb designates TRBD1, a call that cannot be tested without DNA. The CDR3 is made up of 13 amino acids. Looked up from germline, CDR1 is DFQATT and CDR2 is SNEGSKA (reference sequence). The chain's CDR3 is CSARDDGTGGAFF.

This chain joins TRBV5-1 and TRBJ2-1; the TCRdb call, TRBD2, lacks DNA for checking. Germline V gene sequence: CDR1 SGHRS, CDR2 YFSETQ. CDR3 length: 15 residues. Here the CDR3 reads CATKSGGNLYNEQFF.

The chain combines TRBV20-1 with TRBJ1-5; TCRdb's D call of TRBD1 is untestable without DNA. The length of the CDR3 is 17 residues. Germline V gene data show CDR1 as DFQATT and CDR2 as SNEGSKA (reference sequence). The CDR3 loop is CSARVFTPGGGNQPQHF.

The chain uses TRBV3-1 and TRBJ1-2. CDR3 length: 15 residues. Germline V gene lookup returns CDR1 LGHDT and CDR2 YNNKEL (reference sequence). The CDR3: CASSHSSGANYGYTF.

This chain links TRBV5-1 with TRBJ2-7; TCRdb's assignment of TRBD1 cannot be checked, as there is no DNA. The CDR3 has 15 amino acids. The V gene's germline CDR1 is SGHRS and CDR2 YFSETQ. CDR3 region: CASSPGTGGGHEQYF.

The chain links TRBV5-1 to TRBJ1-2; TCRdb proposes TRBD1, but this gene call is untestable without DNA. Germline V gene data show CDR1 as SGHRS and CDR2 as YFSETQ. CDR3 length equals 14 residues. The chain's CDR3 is CASSRDSPDYGYTF.

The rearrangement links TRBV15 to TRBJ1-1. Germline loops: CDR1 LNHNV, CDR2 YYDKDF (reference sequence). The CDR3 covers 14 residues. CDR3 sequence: CATSRFSGNTEAFF.

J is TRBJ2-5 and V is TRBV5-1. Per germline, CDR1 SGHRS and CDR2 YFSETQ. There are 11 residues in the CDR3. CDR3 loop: CASKFGETQYF.

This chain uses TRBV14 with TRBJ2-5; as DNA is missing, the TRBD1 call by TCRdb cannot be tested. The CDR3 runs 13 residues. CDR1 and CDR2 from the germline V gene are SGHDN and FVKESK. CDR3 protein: CASSQAPKETQYF.

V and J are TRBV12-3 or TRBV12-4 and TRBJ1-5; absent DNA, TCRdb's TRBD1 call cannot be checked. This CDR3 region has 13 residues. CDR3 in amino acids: CASSLAQGQPQHF.

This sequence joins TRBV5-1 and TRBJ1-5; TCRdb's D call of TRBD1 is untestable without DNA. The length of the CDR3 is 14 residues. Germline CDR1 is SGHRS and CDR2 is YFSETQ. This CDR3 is CASSLTGSGQPQHF.

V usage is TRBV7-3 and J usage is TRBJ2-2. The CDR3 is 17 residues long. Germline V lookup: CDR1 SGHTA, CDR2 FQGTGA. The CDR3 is CASSLHYGRMNTGELFF.

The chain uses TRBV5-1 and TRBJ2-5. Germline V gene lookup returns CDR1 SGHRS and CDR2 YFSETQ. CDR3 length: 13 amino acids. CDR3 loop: CASSLGQGETQYF.

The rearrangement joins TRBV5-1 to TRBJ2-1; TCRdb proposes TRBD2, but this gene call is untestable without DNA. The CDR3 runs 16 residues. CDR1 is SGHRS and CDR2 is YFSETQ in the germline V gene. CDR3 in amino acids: CASSSLTSGEANEQFF.

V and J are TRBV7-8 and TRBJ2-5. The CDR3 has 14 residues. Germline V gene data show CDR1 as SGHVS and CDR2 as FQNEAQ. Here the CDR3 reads CASSLNPSDGTQYF.